A single sample gave rise to the 26 T cell receptor beta chains below, sequenced in a study of blood T cell repertoires in COVID-19. TCRdb keeps only in-frame clones here, not all; method: immunoSEQ multiplex PCR. The table has hundreds of thousands of clones, approximately 86% seen once. Sequencing was performed on PBMCs or T cells enriched from blood (not recorded which). The receptor source for this set is a woman aged 18 to 35 who had recovered from COVID-19.

The genes are TRBV7-2 and TRBJ2-1; 10 bases line up with TRBD2. The germline CDR1 and CDR2 sequences are SGHTA and FQGNSA. Unmatched junction bases numbered 6, after V lost 3 bases and J lost 4 bases. The CDR3 is 16 residues long. The CDR3 nucleotides are TGTGCCAGCAGCTTGGCTAGCGGGAGATCTTACAATGAGCAGTTCTTC. Translated: CASSLASGRSYNEQFF.

This clone came up once. The chain carries TRBV6-6 and TRBJ2-5, with D maybe TRBD2 (6 bases). CDR1 is MNHNY and CDR2 is SVGAGI in the germline V gene (reference sequence). The CDR3 extends over 13 amino acids. Trimming stripped 7 bases from V and 0 bases from J, with 9 bases between. CDR3 bases: TGTGCCAGCAAAACTAGCAACCAAGAGACCCAGTACTTC. Translated, it gives CASKTSNQETQYF.

The rearrangement uses TRBV5-4 and TRBJ1-2; 7 positions agree with TRBD1. Germline lookup yields CDR1 SGHNT and CDR2 YYREEE (reference sequence). This CDR3 has 14 residues. The trim removed 4 bases at V and 0 bases at J, leaving 3 bases unmatched. The CDR3 DNA sequence: TGTGCCAGCAGCCTACAGGGGTCTAACTATGGCTACACCTTC. Residues: CASSLQGSNYGYTF.

The chain uses TRBV20-1 and TRBJ2-1; no clear D gene. The germline V gene encodes CDR1 DFQATT and CDR2 SNEGSKA (reference sequence). The CDR3 consists of 11 residues. Trimming shortened V by 1 base and J by 10 bases, and 8 bases separated the two germline ends. CDR3 protein: CSARGLAEQFF. The CDR3 DNA reads TGCAGTGCTAGAGGATTGGCCGAGCAGTTCTTC.

J is TRBJ1-5 and V is TRBV24-1, with D possibly TRBD1 on 5 matching bases. CDR1 and CDR2 (germline): KGHDR, SFDVKD. The CDR3 loop spans 13 amino acids. V gave up 7 bases and J gave up 9 bases, with 15 bases separating them. The CDR3 region is CATRSTASGPQHF. In nucleotides, the CDR3 is TGTGCCACCAGATCGACAGCCTCGGGGCCCCAGCATTTT.

V gene TRBV27 combines with J gene TRBJ1-6; TRBD1 might be the D (5 bases). The CDR3 has 12 residues. The germline CDR1 and CDR2 sequences are MNHEY and SMNVEV (reference sequence). V lost 2 bases and J 10 bases, leaving 6 bases between the germline ends. CDR3 protein: CASSLRGSPLHF. The CDR3 DNA reads as TGTGCCAGCAGTTTAAGGGGCTCACCCCTCCACTTT.

The CDR3 DNA follows: TGTGCCAGCAGCCTCGGACAGGTCTATGGCTACACCTTC. Translating it yields CASSLGQVYGYTF. The rearrangement uses TRBV7-9 and TRBJ1-2, with TRBD1 identical over 7 bases. The germline V gene has CDR1 SEHNR and CDR2 FQNEAQ (reference sequence). The V gene end was trimmed by 5 bases and the J gene end by 4 bases; junction bases not matched to a gene: 4. The CDR3 has 13 residues.

The chain has TRBV7-6 and TRBJ1-1, with D perhaps TRBD1 (6 bases). Germline-derived CDR1 and CDR2 are SGHVS and FNYEAQ. The CDR3 consists of 14 residues. With 5 bases removed from V and 2 bases from J, the gap between germline ends came to 12 bases. As DNA, the CDR3 is TGTGCCAGCAGCCGCCGGGGGGGCAACACTGAAGCTTTCTTT. It specifies CASSRRGGNTEAFF.

This chain joins TRBV7-9 and TRBJ1-4, with 7 bases that match TRBD1. Trimming cost V 5 bases and J 5 bases; bases outside gene matches: 5. The germline V gene encodes CDR1 SEHNR and CDR2 FQNEAQ (reference sequence). The CDR3 sequence is 14 residues long. CDR3 DNA: TGTGCCAGCAGCAGACCGGGACAGAATGAAAAACTGTTTTTT. It is translated as CASSRPGQNEKLFF.

The chain couples TRBV19 to TRBJ2-2; the D gene is possibly TRBD2 (5 bases). Germline V lookup: CDR1 LNHDA, CDR2 SQIVND (reference sequence). The CDR3 runs 15 residues. V was pared by 9 bases and J by 6 bases, with 20 bases between. CDR3 in DNA: TGTGCCAGCAGAGGGTCCGCCTTGAATGCCGGGGAGCTGTTTTTT. This gives the protein CASRGSALNAGELFF.

The V gene is TRBV18, the J gene TRBJ2-5; maybe TRBD2 (6 bases). The V and J ends lost 6 bases and 4 bases respectively, with 6 bases between them. Looked up from germline, CDR1 is KGHSH and CDR2 is LQKENI. CDR3 length equals 11 residues. CDR3 DNA sequence: TGTGCCAGCTCCGGGAGAGAGACCCAGTACTTC. Its protein product is CASSGRETQYF.

This clone has only one observation. The genes are TRBV7-9 and TRBJ1-4, with 7 bases that match TRBD1. Germline CDR1 and CDR2: SEHNR and FQNEAQ (reference sequence). The J segment lost 4 bases and the V segment lost 6 bases, leaving 8 bases of the junction unmatched. The CDR3 length is 15 residues. The CDR3 DNA reads TGTGCCAGCAGTCTCTTCGGGGACAGTAATGAAAAACTGTTTTTT. It translates to CASSLFGDSNEKLFF.

The chain joins TRBV7-8 to TRBJ1-5; D not certain. V lost 5 bases, J lost 0 bases, and 5 bases lay in between. Germline V gives CDR1 SGHVS, CDR2 FQNEAQ. The CDR3 has 13 residues. The CDR3 region is CASSKYSNQPQHF. DNA for the CDR3: TGTGCCAGCAGCAAATATAGCAATCAGCCCCAGCATTTT.

This clone appeared once. This chain connects TRBV6-5 to TRBJ2-7; 10 bases agree with TRBD2. CDR1 and CDR2 (germline): MNHEY, SVGAGI. V lost 0 bases and J lost 12; bases outside the gene matches: 8. The CDR3 consists of 14 residues. The CDR3: CASSYSKLAGEVYF. The CDR3 region has the DNA TGTGCCAGCAGTTACTCGAAGCTAGCGGGAGAGGTGTACTTC.

The CDR3 region is CASRVSHSGANVLTF. The CDR3 coding sequence is TGTGCCAGCAGGGTGAGTCACTCTGGGGCCAACGTCCTGACTTTC. This sequence joins TRBV5-6 and TRBJ2-6; D not resolved. The CDR3 consists of 15 residues. V lost 5 bases and J 0 bases, leaving 9 bases between the germline ends. Per the germline V gene, CDR1 is SGHDT and CDR2 is YYEEEE. The full variable domain, rest sourced from reference TRBV5-6 and TRBJ2-6, is DAGVTQSPTHLIKTRGQQVTLRCSPKSGHDTVSWYQQALGQGPQFIFQYYEEEERQRGNFPDRFSGHQFPNYSSELNVNALLLGDSALYLCASRVSHSGANVLTFGAGSRLTVL.

The rearrangement uses TRBV4-3 and TRBJ1-4; D remains ambiguous. CDR1 is LGHNA, CDR2 YSLEER, per germline. The CDR3 extends over 13 amino acids. V lost 0 bases and J lost 8, with 7 bases in between. The CDR3 nucleotides read TGCGCCAGCAGCCAAGAATCGCGGGAAAAACTGTTTTTT. Translated: CASSQESREKLFF.

The chain recombines TRBV7-2 with TRBJ2-3; 8 bases match TRBD2. CDR1 is SGHTA, CDR2 FQGNSA, per germline. This CDR3 spans 16 amino acids. The ends lost 1 base at V and 2 bases at J; junction bases unmatched: 5. This chain's CDR3 is CASSLDPAGVTDTQYF. CDR3 nucleotide sequence: TGTGCCAGCAGCTTAGACCCAGCGGGAGTCACAGATACGCAGTATTTT.

V and J are TRBV27 and TRBJ2-7; 8 nucleotides agree with TRBD1. The CDR3 is 14 residues long. V dropped 7 bases and J dropped 2; count of bases not matched to a gene: 7. Germline lookup yields CDR1 MNHEY and CDR2 SMNVEV (reference sequence). CDR3 amino acids: CASTRTGRPYEQYF. In DNA, the CDR3 is TGTGCCAGCACCCGGACAGGGAGGCCCTACGAGCAGTACTTC.

V gene TRBV28 combines with J gene TRBJ2-1; 11 positions match TRBD2. The CDR3 totals 16 residues. Germline lookup yields CDR1 MDHEN and CDR2 SYDVKM. The V gene end was trimmed by 5 bases and the J gene end by 2 bases; junction bases not matched to a gene: 5. The CDR3 region is CASSTLTSGTYNEQFF. CDR3 in DNA: TGTGCCAGCAGTACCCTGACTAGCGGGACCTACAATGAGCAGTTCTTC.

This clone was observed once. This chain uses TRBV7-2 with TRBJ1-5; 9 nucleotides match TRBD1. With 4 bases clipped from V and 0 bases from J, the junction kept 1 base outside the gene matches. The CDR3 contains 15 residues. The germline V gene has CDR1 SGHTA and CDR2 FQGNSA. DNA for the CDR3: TGTGCCAGCAGCTGGGGACAGGGTAGCAATCAGCCCCAGCATTTT. Translated, it gives CASSWGQGSNQPQHF. The entire variable domain, with the rest obtained from reference TRBV7-2 and TRBJ1-5, is as follows: GAGVSQSPSNKVTEKGKDVELRCDPISGHTALYWYRQSLGQGLEFLIYFQGNSAPDKSGLPSDRFSAERTGGSVSTLTIQRTQQEDSAVYLCASSWGQGSNQPQHFGDGTRLSIL.

The chain is built from TRBV11-3 and TRBJ2-1; tentative D call: TRBD1 (6 bases). V dropped 0 bases and J dropped 6 bases, with 12 bases sitting between them. The V gene's germline CDR1 is SGHNT and CDR2 YENEEA. This CDR3 contains 15 residues. The CDR3 spells CASSLEARGFNEQFF. In DNA, the CDR3 is TGTGCCAGCAGCTTAGAAGCGAGGGGGTTCAATGAGCAGTTCTTC. Filled out from reference TRBV11-3 and TRBJ2-1, the complete variable domain reads EAGVVQSPRYKIIEKKQPVAFWCNPISGHNTLYWYLQNLGQGPELLIRYENEEAVDDSQLPKDRFSAERLKGVDSTLKIQPAELGDSAVYLCASSLEARGFNEQFFGPGTRLTVL.

The count of this clone is one. This chain uses TRBV6-2 or TRBV6-3 with TRBJ2-1; no clear D gene. CDR1 and CDR2 from the germline V gene are MNHEY and SVGEGT. V was clipped by 2 bases and J by 10 bases, with 9 bases between them. The CDR3 covers 12 residues. CDR3 sequence (DNA): TGTGCCAGCAGTTACCCCTCTCAGGAGCAGTTCTTC. Translating it yields CASSYPSQEQFF.

The chain links TRBV12-3 or TRBV12-4 to TRBJ1-1, with D perhaps matching TRBD1 (5 bases). V lost 1 base to trimming and J lost 7 bases, with 10 bases between them. The CDR3 totals 13 residues. CDR3 bases: TGTGCCAGCAGTTTAGTGCAGGGTAGTGAAGCTTTCTTT. Translating gives CASSLVQGSEAFF.

This clone turned up a few times. The chain couples TRBV4-2 to TRBJ2-3; TRBD2 agrees at 7 bases. The CDR3 runs to 16 residues. Unmatched junction bases numbered 8, after V lost 0 bases and J lost 5 bases. Germline CDR1 reads LGHNA; CDR2 reads YNFKEQ. This CDR3 is CASSQEGRIAGDTQYF. The CDR3 DNA is TGTGCCAGCAGCCAAGAAGGGAGGATAGCGGGAGATACGCAGTATTTT.

V and J are TRBV9 and TRBJ2-7; 7 positions match TRBD2. The CDR3 extends over 15 amino acids. V was clipped by 6 bases and J by 6 bases; unmatched bases: 15. Per the germline V gene, CDR1 is SGDLS and CDR2 is YYNGEE. CDR3 loop: CASTLGGSFVSEQYF. Here the CDR3 DNA reads TGTGCCAGCACCCTGGGGGGGTCCTTTGTTTCCGAGCAGTACTTC.

V gene TRBV4-3 combines with J gene TRBJ2-7; weak D call: TRBD2 (6 bases). This CDR3 spans 15 amino acids. Trimming took off 0 bases at V and 1 base at J, with 10 bases between the two ends. Per germline, CDR1 LGHNA and CDR2 YSLEER. CDR3: CASSQDTSRSYEQYF. In DNA form, the CDR3 reads TGCGCCAGCAGCCAAGATACTAGCAGATCCTACGAGCAGTACTTC.